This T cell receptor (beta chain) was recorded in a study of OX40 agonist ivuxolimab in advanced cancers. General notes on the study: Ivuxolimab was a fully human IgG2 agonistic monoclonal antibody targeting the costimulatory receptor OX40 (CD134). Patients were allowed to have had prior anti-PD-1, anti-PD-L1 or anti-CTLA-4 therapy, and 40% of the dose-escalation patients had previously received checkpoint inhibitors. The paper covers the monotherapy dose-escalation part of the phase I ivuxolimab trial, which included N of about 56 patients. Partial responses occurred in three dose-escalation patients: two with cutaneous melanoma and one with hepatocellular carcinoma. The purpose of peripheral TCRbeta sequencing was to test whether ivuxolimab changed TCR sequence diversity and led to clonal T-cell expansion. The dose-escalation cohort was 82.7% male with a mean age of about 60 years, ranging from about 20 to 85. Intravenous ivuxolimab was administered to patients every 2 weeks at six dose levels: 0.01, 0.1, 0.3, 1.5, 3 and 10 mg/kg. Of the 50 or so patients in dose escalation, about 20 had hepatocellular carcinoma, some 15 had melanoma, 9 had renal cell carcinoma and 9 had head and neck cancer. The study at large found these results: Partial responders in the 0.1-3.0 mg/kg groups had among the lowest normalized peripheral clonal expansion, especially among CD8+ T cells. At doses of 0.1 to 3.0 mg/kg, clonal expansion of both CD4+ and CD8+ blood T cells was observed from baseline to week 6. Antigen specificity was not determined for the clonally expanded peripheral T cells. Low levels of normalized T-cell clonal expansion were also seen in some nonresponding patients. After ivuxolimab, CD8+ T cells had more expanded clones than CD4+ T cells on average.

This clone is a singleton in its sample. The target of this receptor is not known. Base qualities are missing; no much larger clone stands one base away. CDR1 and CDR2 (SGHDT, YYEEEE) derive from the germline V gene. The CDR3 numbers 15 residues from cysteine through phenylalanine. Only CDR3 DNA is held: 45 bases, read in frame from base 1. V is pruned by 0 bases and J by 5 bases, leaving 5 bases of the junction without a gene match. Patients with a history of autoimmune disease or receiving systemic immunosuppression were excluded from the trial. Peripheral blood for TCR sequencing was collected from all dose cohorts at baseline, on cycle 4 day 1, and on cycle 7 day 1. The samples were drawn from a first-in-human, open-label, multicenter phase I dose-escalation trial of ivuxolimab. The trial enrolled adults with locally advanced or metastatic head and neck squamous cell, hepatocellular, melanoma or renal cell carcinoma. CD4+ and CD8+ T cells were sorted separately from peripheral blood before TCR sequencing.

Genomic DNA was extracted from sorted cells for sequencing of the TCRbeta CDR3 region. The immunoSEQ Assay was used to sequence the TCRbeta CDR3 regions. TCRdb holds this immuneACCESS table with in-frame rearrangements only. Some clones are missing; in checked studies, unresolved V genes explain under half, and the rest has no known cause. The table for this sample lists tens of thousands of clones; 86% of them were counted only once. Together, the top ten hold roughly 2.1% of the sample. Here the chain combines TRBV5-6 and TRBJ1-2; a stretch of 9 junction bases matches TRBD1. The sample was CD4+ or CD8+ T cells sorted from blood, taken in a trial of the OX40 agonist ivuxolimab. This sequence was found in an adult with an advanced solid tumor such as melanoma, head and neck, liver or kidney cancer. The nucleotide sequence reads TGTGCCAGCAGCTTGGTAATGGGACAGGGATATGGCTACACCTTC. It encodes CASSLVMGQGYGYTF.